This T cell receptor beta chain was recovered during a study of human T cells and chemical hapten exposure. Across the whole study: In the approximately 24-week study, patients were dosed weekly with diphenylcyclopropenone on the scalp throughout.

Trimming removed 3 bases from V and 5 bases from J, with 13 bases in between. The CDR3 contains 14 residues. This clonotype was detected a few times. The time point was: patch test 2, 6 weeks after DPC sensitization. The treatment was: therapeutic diphenylcyclopropenone sensitization with weekly scalp DPC. Participating donors were patients with alopecia, aged 18 to 70 years, considered appropriate candidates for DPC. TCRdb re-called the RACE reads with MiXCR, one entry per CDR3 protein. Of about 140,000 distinct CDR3 sequences listed, 12% were seen once; the top ten hold around 1.4%. The sequence came from a woman in her 50s with alopecia areata. Some clones in this sample may be carry-over from other donors' samples. This sequence joins TRBV12-3 or TRBV12-4 and TRBJ2-5; perhaps TRBD1 as D (6 bases). The sequenced sample was whole blood, obtained in connection with sensitization to the hapten diphenylcyclopropenone (DPC). Written as DNA, the CDR3 is TGTGCCAGCAGTTTGGGCAGGGGTTGGGAGACCCAGTACTTC. Encoded protein: CASSLGRGWETQYF.